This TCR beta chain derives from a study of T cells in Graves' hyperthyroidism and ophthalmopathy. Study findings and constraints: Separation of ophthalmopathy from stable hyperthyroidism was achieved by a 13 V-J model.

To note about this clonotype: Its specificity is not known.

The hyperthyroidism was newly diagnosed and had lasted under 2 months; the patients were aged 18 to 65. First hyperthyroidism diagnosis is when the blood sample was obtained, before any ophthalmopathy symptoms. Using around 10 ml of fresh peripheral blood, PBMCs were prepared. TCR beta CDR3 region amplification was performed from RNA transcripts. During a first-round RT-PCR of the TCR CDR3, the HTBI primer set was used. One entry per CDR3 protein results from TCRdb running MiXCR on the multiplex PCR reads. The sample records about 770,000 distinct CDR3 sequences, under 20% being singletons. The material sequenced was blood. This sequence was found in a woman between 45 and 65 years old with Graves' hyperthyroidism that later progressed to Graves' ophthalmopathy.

The CDR3 here is CASSLAGREAEAFF. CDR3 bases: TGTGCCAGCAGCTTGGCTGGTAGGGAGGCAGAAGCTTTCTTT. The genes are TRBV5-4 and TRBJ1-1; D remains unclear. This CDR3 region has 14 residues. V lost 0 bases to trimming and J lost 8 bases, with 14 bases between them. Germline V gene data show CDR1 as SGHNT and CDR2 as YYREEE (reference sequence).